This TCR beta chain originates from a study of blood T cell repertoires in COVID-19 (dated by TCRdb to 2020 to 2021). Background on the whole study: Samples from collaborators originated in the United States, Italy and Spain and spanned both the acute and convalescent phases of COVID-19. Deeply sampled blood TCRbeta repertoires from subjects exposed to, actively infected with, or recovered from COVID-19 were included in the dataset. The material from the prospective study consisted of cDNA or gDNA derived from T cells, B-cell-depleted T cells, or PBMCs. Samples were obtained from the ongoing ImmuneRACE study (first 160 participants) and from about 1,300 subjects provided by 6 global collaborators. The repertoires were released in a freely available public database meant as a resource for research on the immune response to SARS-CoV-2. Nearly every sample came with metadata listing a de-identified subject ID, COVID-19 status, age in years and sex. Where available, HLA class I and class II types were obtained from metadata supplied by the sample provider rather than from assay-based typing.

As for this clone: The antigen it binds to is not known. Base qualities are not provided; no much larger clone lies one nucleotide away.

At one collaborating source in Seattle, patients were enrolled during active infection and were followed longitudinally through the course of disease. Each collaborating institution followed its own protocols to collect whole blood in K2EDTA tubes. For TCRbeta analysis, collaborator samples were shipped as frozen whole blood, as isolated PBMCs, or as DNA extracted from either sample type. Sequences SNHLY (CDR1) and FYNNEI (CDR2) are obtained from the germline V gene. Trimming removed 5 bases from V and 4 bases from J; the gene matches leave 12 bases unexplained. The CDR3 holds 17 amino acids from the cysteine to the phenylalanine. This entry keeps only the CDR3 DNA: 51 bases, framed from base 1. TCRbeta CDR3 regions were amplified from genomic DNA using the immunoSEQ Assay, a bias-controlled multiplex PCR. In the authors' own workflow: The number of nucleated cells in each sample was estimated from the amplification of reference gene primers within the assay. To quantify the absolute abundance of each unique TCRbeta CDR3 rearrangement, sequence reads were collapsed and filtered. Productive Simpson clonality was computed per sample as the square root of Simpson's diversity index over productive rearrangements. The source is immuneACCESS, and TCRdb retained only in-frame sequences with V and J called. Part of the clones is not carried over; for the studies checked, unresolved V genes explain less than half of this, and the remainder is unexplained. The DNA gave D and trimming, while V, J and clone size come from that table. In all, the sample holds 350,000 to 500,000 clones, and 85% to 90% of those were seen once. Of the sample, more than 0.7% is held by the ten largest clones.

Broad study findings and their caveats: How much clinical and demographic metadata was included differed by source and by participant, and the metadata was provided uncurated.

Input material: peripheral blood. Recombination connected TRBV2 to TRBJ2-5; TRBD1 matches 11 bases in the middle. The sequence came from a man younger than 30 with COVID-19, enrolled during active disease. In nucleotide form, the sequence is TGTGCCAGCAGTTTAAGAGGACAGGGGGCGCCCCGAGAGACCCAGTACTTC. The translation is CASSLRGQGAPRETQYF.